A selection of T cell receptor beta chains follows, all from one sample in a study of blood T cell repertoires in COVID-19. The method was immunoSEQ multiplex PCR; TCRdb's version includes in-frame clones alone and lacks a portion of them. The sample shows 180,000 or so clones, 70% to 90% of them seen only once. The sequenced material came from peripheral blood. The receptors here all came from a man aged 55-75 years with acute or convalescent COVID-19. The CDR3 runs from the conserved cysteine through the conserved F or W. The D gene is left open where the match is weak. The size of a clone is reported for some rows only, either as once, few or many, or as a class for expanded clones.

d_gene: TRBD1
j_gene: TRBJ2-7
v_gene: TRBV7-9
abundance: NA
CDR3aa: CASSPDRGYEQYF
CDR3nt: TGTGCCAGCAGCCCTGACAGGGGGTACGAGCAGTACTTC

d_gene: NA
j_gene: TRBJ1-1
v_gene: TRBV2
abundance: NA
CDR3aa: CASRARELSTEAFF
CDR3nt: TGTGCCAGCAGGGCGAGGGAATTGAGCACTGAAGCTTTCTTT

d_gene: NA
j_gene: TRBJ2-3
v_gene: TRBV7-9
abundance: few
CDR3aa: CASRVPSGDTQYF
CDR3nt: TGTGCCAGCAGGGTACCCTCGGGTGATACGCAGTATTTT

d_gene: TRBD1
j_gene: TRBJ1-5
v_gene: TRBV6-5
abundance: NA
CDR3aa: CATQTGDNQPQHF
CDR3nt: TGTGCCACACAGACAGGGGACAATCAGCCCCAGCATTTT

d_gene: TRBD1
j_gene: TRBJ2-5
v_gene: TRBV7-8
abundance: NA
CDR3aa: CASSLAPGQGRETQYF
CDR3nt: TGTGCCAGCAGCTTAGCTCCGGGACAGGGGCGGGAGACCCAGTACTTC

d_gene: NA
j_gene: TRBJ1-1
v_gene: TRBV7-9
abundance: NA
CDR3aa: CASSLDTAEAFF
CDR3nt: TGTGCCAGCAGTCTCGACACCGCTGAAGCTTTCTTT

d_gene: NA
j_gene: TRBJ1-1
v_gene: TRBV18
abundance: NA
CDR3aa: CASSPGMNTEAFF
CDR3nt: TGTGCCAGCTCACCCGGTATGAACACTGAAGCTTTCTTT

d_gene: NA
j_gene: TRBJ1-2
v_gene: TRBV28
abundance: NA
CDR3aa: CASRPGTYFNYGYTF
CDR3nt: TGTGCCAGCAGGCCCGGGACATACTTTAACTATGGCTACACCTTC

d_gene: NA
j_gene: TRBJ1-1
v_gene: TRBV11-3
abundance: NA
CDR3aa: CASSLRGGTEAFF
CDR3nt: TGTGCCAGCAGCTTAAGGGGTGGGACTGAAGCTTTCTTT

d_gene: NA
j_gene: TRBJ2-1
v_gene: TRBV28
abundance: NA
CDR3aa: CASSSYEQFF
CDR3nt: TGTGCCAGCAGTAGCTATGAGCAGTTCTTC

d_gene: NA
j_gene: TRBJ1-1
v_gene: TRBV10-1
abundance: NA
CDR3aa: CASARGARTEAFF
CDR3nt: TGCGCCAGCGCTCGGGGGGCACGGACTGAAGCTTTCTTT

d_gene: TRBD2
j_gene: TRBJ2-7
v_gene: TRBV6-5
abundance: NA
CDR3aa: CASSYWGGEQYF
CDR3nt: TGTGCCAGCAGTTACTGGGGGGGCGAGCAGTACTTC

d_gene: NA
j_gene: TRBJ2-6
v_gene: TRBV6-1
abundance: once
CDR3aa: CASSTRVSGANVLTF
CDR3nt: TGTGCCAGCAGTACCAGGGTATCTGGGGCCAACGTCCTGACTTTC

d_gene: NA
j_gene: TRBJ1-5
v_gene: TRBV30
abundance: NA
CDR3aa: CAWSSGVWQPQHF
CDR3nt: TGTGCCTGGAGTTCCGGGGTTTGGCAGCCCCAGCATTTT

d_gene: TRBD1
j_gene: TRBJ2-2
v_gene: TRBV5-1
abundance: NA
CDR3aa: CASSSGTGDTGELFF
CDR3nt: TGCGCCAGCAGTTCCGGGACAGGTGACACCGGGGAGCTGTTTTTT

d_gene: NA
j_gene: TRBJ2-1
v_gene: TRBV24-1
abundance: once
CDR3aa: CATSEGGIVNEQFF
CDR3nt: TGTGCCACCAGTGAGGGGGGAATCGTAAATGAGCAGTTCTTC

d_gene: TRBD2
j_gene: TRBJ2-2
v_gene: TRBV9
abundance: NA
CDR3aa: CASSVGTTPQAGELFF
CDR3nt: TGTGCCAGCAGCGTGGGGACTACACCCCAAGCCGGGGAGCTGTTTTTT

d_gene: NA
j_gene: TRBJ1-2
v_gene: TRBV28
abundance: NA
CDR3aa: CASSQGPDSYGYTF
CDR3nt: TGTGCCAGCAGCCAGGGACCGGACAGTTATGGCTACACCTTC

d_gene: NA
j_gene: TRBJ1-5
v_gene: TRBV7-9
abundance: NA
CDR3aa: CASSLDMDQPQHF
CDR3nt: TGTGCCAGCAGCTTAGACATGGATCAGCCCCAGCATTTT

d_gene: NA
j_gene: TRBJ2-5
v_gene: TRBV2
abundance: once
CDR3aa: CASSGQETQYF
CDR3nt: TGTGCCAGCAGTGGACAGGAGACCCAGTACTTC

d_gene: NA
j_gene: TRBJ1-3
v_gene: TRBV10-3
abundance: NA
CDR3aa: CAISETSSGNTIYF
CDR3nt: TGTGCCATCAGCGAAACTAGCTCTGGAAACACCATATATTTT

d_gene: TRBD2
j_gene: TRBJ2-7
v_gene: TRBV11-2
abundance: NA
CDR3aa: CATSQAGGGDEQYF
CDR3nt: TGTGCCACCTCCCAAGCGGGAGGAGGGGACGAGCAGTACTTC

d_gene: NA
j_gene: TRBJ1-5
v_gene: TRBV30
abundance: NA
CDR3aa: CAWSADNNQPQHF
CDR3nt: TGTGCCTGGAGTGCGGACAACAATCAGCCCCAGCATTTT

d_gene: NA
j_gene: TRBJ1-2
v_gene: TRBV2
abundance: once
CDR3aa: CASSGGRGDYGYTF
CDR3nt: TGTGCCAGCAGTGGGGGCAGGGGTGACTATGGCTACACCTTC

d_gene: TRBD2
j_gene: TRBJ2-2
v_gene: TRBV30
abundance: NA
CDR3aa: CAWSKRGRGTGELFF
CDR3nt: TGTGCCTGGAGCAAGCGGGGGAGGGGGACCGGGGAGCTGTTTTTT

d_gene: TRBD1
j_gene: TRBJ2-7
v_gene: TRBV19
abundance: NA
CDR3aa: CASSIDGQAPSLHF
CDR3nt: TGTGCCAGTAGTATAGATGGACAGGCCCCTAGCCTACACTTC

d_gene: NA
j_gene: TRBJ2-7
v_gene: TRBV2
abundance: NA
CDR3aa: CASSESVSQGYF
CDR3nt: TGTGCCAGCAGTGAAAGCGTGAGTCAGGGGTACTTC

d_gene: TRBD2
j_gene: TRBJ2-3
v_gene: TRBV5-1
abundance: few
CDR3aa: CASSFTLAGSSTDTQYF
CDR3nt: TGCGCCAGCAGCTTTACCCTAGCGGGTAGTAGCACAGATACGCAGTATTTT

d_gene: TRBD1
j_gene: TRBJ1-2
v_gene: TRBV10-3
abundance: NA
CDR3aa: CAISEPGQGVANYGYTF
CDR3nt: TGTGCCATCAGTGAGCCGGGACAGGGGGTAGCTAACTATGGCTACACCTTC

d_gene: NA
j_gene: TRBJ2-5
v_gene: TRBV10-3
abundance: few
CDR3aa: CAISEGQGQETQYF
CDR3nt: TGTGCCATCAGTGAAGGGCAGGGGCAAGAGACCCAGTACTTC

d_gene: TRBD2
j_gene: TRBJ2-2
v_gene: TRBV12-5
abundance: few
CDR3aa: CASGPPGLAPVSSPGELFF
CDR3nt: TGTGCTAGTGGTCCCCCGGGACTAGCGCCAGTCTCCTCACCCGGGGAGCTGTTTTTT

d_gene: NA
j_gene: TRBJ1-3
v_gene: TRBV28
abundance: NA
CDR3aa: CASSLGGAAGNTIYF
CDR3nt: TGTGCCAGCAGTTTAGGGGGCGCTGCTGGAAACACCATATATTTT

d_gene: TRBD1
j_gene: TRBJ1-5
v_gene: TRBV30
abundance: NA
CDR3aa: CAWSTGTGGSNQPQHF
CDR3nt: TGTGCCTGGAGCACCGGGACAGGGGGGAGCAATCAGCCCCAGCATTTT

d_gene: NA
j_gene: TRBJ1-2
v_gene: TRBV10-3
abundance: NA
CDR3aa: CAISESQDYGYTF
CDR3nt: TGTGCCATCAGTGAGTCGCAGGACTATGGCTACACCTTC

d_gene: TRBD2
j_gene: TRBJ2-1
v_gene: TRBV18
abundance: few
CDR3aa: CASSPGLGYENEQFF
CDR3nt: TGTGCCAGCTCACCGGGACTAGGATATGAAAATGAGCAGTTCTTC

d_gene: NA
j_gene: TRBJ1-5
v_gene: TRBV4-1
abundance: NA
CDR3aa: CASSQVGQGGGQPQHF
CDR3nt: TGCGCCAGCAGCCAAGTTGGCCAGGGTGGCGGACAGCCCCAGCATTTT

d_gene: TRBD1
j_gene: TRBJ2-3
v_gene: TRBV15
abundance: NA
CDR3aa: CATSSRQGADTQYF
CDR3nt: TGTGCCACCAGCAGTAGACAGGGGGCGGATACGCAGTATTTT

d_gene: TRBD2
j_gene: TRBJ2-1
v_gene: TRBV3-1/TRBV3-2
abundance: NA
CDR3aa: CASSQDPPGGFYNEQFF
CDR3nt: TGTGCCAGCAGCCAAGATCCGCCGGGAGGGTTCTACAATGAGCAGTTCTTC

d_gene: TRBD2
j_gene: TRBJ2-5
v_gene: TRBV28
abundance: NA
CDR3aa: CASSYPGGQETQYF
CDR3nt: TGTGCCAGCAGTTACCCGGGGGGGCAAGAGACCCAGTACTTC

d_gene: TRBD1
j_gene: TRBJ1-1
v_gene: TRBV30
abundance: once
CDR3aa: CAWGPRGPVLNTEAFF
CDR3nt: TGTGCCTGGGGGCCAAGGGGGCCTGTGTTGAACACTGAAGCTTTCTTT